This T cell receptor beta chain was retrieved from a study of siplizumab effects on memory and regulatory T cells. Trimming removed 7 bases at V and 4 bases at J, with 15 bases between. The CDR3 is 14 amino acids. The germline V gene has CDR1 MNHEY and CDR2 SMNVEV (reference sequence). On this clone: The target antigen is unknown.

General study results and limits: Significantly reduced by siplizumab was the cumulative frequency of alloreactive sequences, namely those traceable to unstimulated CD4+ memory cells. Mapping to unstimulated subsets was achieved for only a minor fraction of alloreactive clones.

About 9.8 x 10^4 TCR templates per sample were sequenced. Only in-frame clones appear in the TCRdb table, and some are missing; sequencing was by immunoSEQ multiplex PCR. The sample carries about 80,000 clones, 85% to 95% recorded once. This rearrangement joins TRBV27 to TRBJ2-3; D is uncertain. Sequencing was carried out using CD8+ T cells sorted from blood. This sequence originates from a human donor in good health. CDR3 sequence (DNA): TGTGCCAGCACGGTTACTCTGGGCGCAGATACGCAGTATTTT. It is translated as CASTVTLGADTQYF.